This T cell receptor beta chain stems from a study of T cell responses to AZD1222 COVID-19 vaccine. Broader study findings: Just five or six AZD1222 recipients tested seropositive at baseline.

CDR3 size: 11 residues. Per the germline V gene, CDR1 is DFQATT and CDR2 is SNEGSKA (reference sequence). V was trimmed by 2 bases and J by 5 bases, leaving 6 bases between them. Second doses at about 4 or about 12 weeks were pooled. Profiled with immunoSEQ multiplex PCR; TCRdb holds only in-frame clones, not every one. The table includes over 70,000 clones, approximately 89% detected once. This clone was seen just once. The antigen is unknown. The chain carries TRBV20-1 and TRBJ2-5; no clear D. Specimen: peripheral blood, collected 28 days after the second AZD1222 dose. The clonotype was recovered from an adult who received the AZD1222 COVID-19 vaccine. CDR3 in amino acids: CSARLVETQYF. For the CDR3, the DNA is TGCAGTGCTAGACTAGTTGAGACCCAGTACTTC.